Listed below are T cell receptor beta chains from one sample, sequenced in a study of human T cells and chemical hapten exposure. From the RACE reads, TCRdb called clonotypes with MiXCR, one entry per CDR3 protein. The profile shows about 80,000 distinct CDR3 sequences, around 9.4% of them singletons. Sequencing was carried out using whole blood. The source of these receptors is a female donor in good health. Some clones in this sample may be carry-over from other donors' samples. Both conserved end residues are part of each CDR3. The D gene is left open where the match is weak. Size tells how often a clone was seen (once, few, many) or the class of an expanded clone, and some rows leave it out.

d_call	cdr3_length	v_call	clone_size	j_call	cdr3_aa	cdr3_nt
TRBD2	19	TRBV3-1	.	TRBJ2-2	CASSLRQGGGAGNTGELFF	TGTGCCAGCAGCCTGCGCCAAGGCGGGGGGGCTGGGAACACCGGGGAGCTGTTTTTT
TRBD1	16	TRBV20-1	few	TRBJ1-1	CSARATLTGIGTEAFF	TGCAGTGCTAGAGCAACTTTGACAGGGATAGGGACTGAAGCTTTCTTT
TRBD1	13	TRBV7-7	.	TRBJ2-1	CASSKDRAGEQFF	TGTGCTAGCAGCAAGGACAGGGCGGGTGAGCAGTTCTTC
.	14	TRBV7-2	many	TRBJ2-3	CASSFDTSTDTQYF	TGTGCCAGCAGCTTCGACACCAGCACAGATACGCAGTATTTT
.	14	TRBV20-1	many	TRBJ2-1	CSVEGGVTYNEQFF	TGCAGTGTGGAAGGGGGGGTCACCTACAATGAGCAGTTCTTC
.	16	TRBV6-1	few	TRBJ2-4	CASSVVLGLLENIQYF	TGTGCCAGCAGTGTGGTCCTTGGTCTTCTCGAAAACATTCAGTACTTC
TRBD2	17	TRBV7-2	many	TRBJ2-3	CASSLYFRPSGTDTQYF	TGTGCCAGCAGCTTATACTTTCGTCCTAGCGGTACGGATACGCAGTATTTT
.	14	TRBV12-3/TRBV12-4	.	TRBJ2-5	CASTPDAADRTQYF	TGTGCCAGCACTCCGGATGCGGCAGATCGAACCCAGTACTTC
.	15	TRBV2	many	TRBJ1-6	CASSAVVGEDSPLHF	TGTGCCAGCAGCGCCGTTGTGGGGGAAGATTCACCCCTCCACTTT
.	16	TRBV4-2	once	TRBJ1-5	CASSQYGSGDNQPQHF	TGTGCCAGCAGCCAGTATGGGTCAGGAGACAATCAGCCCCAGCATTTT
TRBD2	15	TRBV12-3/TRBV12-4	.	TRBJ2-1	CASSPSGGAYNDQFF	TGTGCCAGCAGTCCTAGCGGGGGGGCTTACAATGATCAGTTCTTC
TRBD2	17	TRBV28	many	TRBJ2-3	CASSLPGLAGGSRTQYF	TGTGCCAGCAGTTTACCCGGACTAGCGGGGGGCAGTCGTACGCAGTATTTT
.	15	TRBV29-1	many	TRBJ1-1	CSVEDGRLTNTEAFF	TGCAGCGTTGAAGATGGTAGACTGACGAACACTGAAGCTTTCTTT
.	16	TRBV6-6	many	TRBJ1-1	CASSVGGGRVNTEAFF	TGTGCCAGCAGTGTCGGGGGGGGTCGAGTGAACACTGAAGCTTTCTTT
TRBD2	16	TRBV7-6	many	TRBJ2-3	CASSPAVAGATDTQYF	TGTGCCAGCAGCCCCGCAGTAGCGGGGGCCACAGATACGCAGTATTTT
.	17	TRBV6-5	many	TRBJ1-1	CASSSKVGGAIGTEAFF	TGTGCCAGCAGTTCGAAGGTTGGGGGGGCAATCGGGACTGAAGCTTTCTTT
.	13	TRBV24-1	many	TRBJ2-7	CATSESASNEQYF	TGTGCCACCAGTGAATCGGCGAGCAACGAGCAGTACTTC
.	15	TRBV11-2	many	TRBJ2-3	CASSLDNGRTDTQYF	TGTGCCAGCAGCTTAGATAACGGAAGGACGGATACGCAGTATTTT
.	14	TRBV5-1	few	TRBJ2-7	CASSPSRVGYEQYF	TGCGCCAGCAGCCCTTCCCGGGTGGGTTACGAGCAGTACTTC
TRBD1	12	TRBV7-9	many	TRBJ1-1	CASSYTDREAFF	TGTGCCAGCAGCTACACGGACAGGGAAGCTTTCTTT
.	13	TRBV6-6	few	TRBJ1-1	CASRAQGGTEAFF	TGTGCCAGCAGAGCCCAAGGGGGCACTGAAGCTTTCTTT
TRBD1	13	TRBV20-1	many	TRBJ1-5	CSAGQGITQPQHF	TGCAGTGCCGGACAGGGGATAACCCAGCCCCAGCATTTT
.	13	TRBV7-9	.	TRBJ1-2	CASSPQGDGGYTF	TGTGCCAGCAGCCCCCAAGGGGATGGCGGCTACACCTTC
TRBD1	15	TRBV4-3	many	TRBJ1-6	CASSKGQGRGGPLHF	TGCGCCAGCAGCAAGGGACAGGGACGTGGGGGACCCCTCCACTTT
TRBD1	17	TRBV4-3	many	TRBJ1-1	CASSQERRQGMNTEAFF	TGCGCCAGCAGCCAAGAGAGGAGACAGGGGATGAACACTGAAGCTTTCTTT
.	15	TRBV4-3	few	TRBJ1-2	CASSQGAKANYGYTF	TGCGCCAGCAGCCAGGGGGCAAAAGCTAACTATGGCTACACCTTC
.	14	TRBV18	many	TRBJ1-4	CASSMRQVDEKLFF	TGTGCCAGCTCAATGCGGCAGGTTGATGAAAAACTGTTTTTT
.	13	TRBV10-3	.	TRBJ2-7	CAISESGGGGQYF	TGTGCCATCAGTGAGTCTGGCGGCGGCGGGCAGTACTTC
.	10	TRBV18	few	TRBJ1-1	CASSGDEAFF	TGTGCCAGCTCAGGGGATGAAGCTTTCTTT
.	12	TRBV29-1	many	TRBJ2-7	CSVSSRHGEQYF	TGCAGCGTCTCATCCAGGCATGGCGAGCAGTACTTC
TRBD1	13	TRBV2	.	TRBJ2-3	CASSRDRADTQYF	TGTGCCAGCTCTAGGGACAGGGCTGATACGCAGTATTTT
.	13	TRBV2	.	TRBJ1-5	CASNLKGGQPQHF	TGTGCCAGCAATCTAAAGGGAGGTCAGCCCCAGCATTTT
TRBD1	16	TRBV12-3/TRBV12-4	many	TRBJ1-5	CASSLYGKGAIQPQHF	TGTGCCAGCAGCCTTTACGGGAAGGGGGCTATTCAGCCCCAGCATTTT
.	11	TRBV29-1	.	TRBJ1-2	CSVEENYGYTF	TGCAGCGTTGAGGAGAACTATGGCTACACCTTC
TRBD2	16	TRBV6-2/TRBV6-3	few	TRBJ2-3	CASSYERGGLTDTQYF	TGTGCCAGCAGCTATGAACGGGGGGGCCTGACAGATACGCAGTATTTT
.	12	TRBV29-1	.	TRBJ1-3	CSVHSLGNTIYF	TGCAGCGTTCACTCCCTTGGAAACACCATATATTTT
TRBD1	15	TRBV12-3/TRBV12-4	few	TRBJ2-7	CASSSTRDRGREQYF	TGTGCCAGCAGCTCTACCCGGGACAGGGGGCGGGAGCAGTACTTC
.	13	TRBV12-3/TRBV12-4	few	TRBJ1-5	CASSQESNQPQHF	TGTGCCAGCAGTCAAGAGAGTAATCAGCCCCAGCATTTT
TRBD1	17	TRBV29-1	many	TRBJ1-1	CSVEDRAGGLMNTEAFF	TGCAGCGTTGAAGATCGGGCAGGGGGCCTCATGAACACTGAAGCTTTCTTT
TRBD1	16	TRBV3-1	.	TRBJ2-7	CASSPGQGTSTYEQYF	TGTGCCAGCAGCCCCGGACAGGGGACAAGCACCTACGAGCAGTACTTC
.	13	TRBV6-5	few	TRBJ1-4	CASSYSNSEKLFF	TGTGCCAGCAGTTACTCGAACAGTGAAAAACTGTTTTTT
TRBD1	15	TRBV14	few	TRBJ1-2	CASSPRPGQLYGYTF	TGTGCCAGCAGCCCCCGCCCGGGACAGCTCTATGGCTACACCTTC
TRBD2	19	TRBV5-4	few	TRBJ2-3	CASSSELAGGSTSTDTQYF	TGTGCCAGCAGCTCTGAACTAGCGGGGGGCTCCACTAGCACAGATACGCAGTATTTT
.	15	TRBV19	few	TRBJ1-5	CASARGALHNQPQHF	TGTGCCAGTGCACGAGGGGCCCTACACAATCAGCCCCAGCATTTT
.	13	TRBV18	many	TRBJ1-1	CASSPGPNTEAFF	TGTGCCAGCTCACCGGGGCCTAACACTGAAGCTTTCTTT
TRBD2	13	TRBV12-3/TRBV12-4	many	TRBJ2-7	CASSWGGTYEQYF	TGTGCCAGCAGTTGGGGGGGGACCTACGAGCAGTACTTC